This T cell receptor beta chain was documented in a study of cytomegalovirus exposure and HLA in healthy donors. PCR primers comprised 60 Vbeta and 13 Jbeta primers. Here immunoSEQ multiplex PCR was the method, and the copy in TCRdb shows in-frame clones only, minus some. The data contain 200,000 or so clones, around 87% of them seen just once; the ten biggest clones take up roughly 1.3%. Germline assignment: CDR1 MDHEN and CDR2 SYDVKM. CDR3 size: 11 residues. V shed 9 bases and J shed 0 bases, with 5 bases lying between them. The source material was PBMCs. This chain links TRBV28 with TRBJ1-1, with no clear D. This clonotype was sampled from a man between 25 and 39 years old in good health and CMV-seronegative. The CDR3 region has the DNA TGTGCCAGTGTCATGAACACTGAAGCTTTCTTT. Its protein product is CASVMNTEAFF. Full variable domain (missing parts from reference TRBV28 and TRBJ1-1): DVKVTQSSRYLVKRTGEKVFLECVQDMDHENMFWYRQDPGLGLRLIYFSYDVKMKEKGDIPEGYSVSREKKERFSLILESASTNQTSMYLCASVMNTEAFFGQGTRLTVV.